Listed below are T cell receptor beta chains from one sample, sequenced in a study of blood T cell repertoires in COVID-19. TCRdb's table, derived via immunoSEQ multiplex PCR, lists solely in-frame clones and lacks some. The data contain 70,000 or so clones, around 87% of them singletons. The material sequenced was peripheral blood. These receptors were taken from a woman of 80 years or more with active or convalescent COVID-19. Both conserved end residues are part of each CDR3. A D gene is named only where the DNA matches it firmly. Rows give clone size only sometimes, using once, few, many, or a class for an expanded clone.

NA,NA,TRBV5-1,TRBJ1-2,TGCGCCAGCAGCCAAGAGACAAACACGAACTATGGCTACACCTTC,CASSQETNTNYGYTF
NA,NA,TRBV28,TRBJ1-2,TGTGCCAGCAGTAATTGGGGAGGCTATGGCTACACCTTC,CASSNWGGYGYTF
NA,NA,TRBV18,TRBJ2-2,TGTGCCAGCTCACCCCTCACAGGGATCACCGGGGAGCTGTTTTTT,CASSPLTGITGELFF
NA,TRBD1,TRBV5-1,TRBJ2-3,TGCGCCAGCAGCTTGGACCCAGGGGGCGGTGCAGATACGCAGTATTTT,CASSLDPGGGADTQYF
NA,NA,TRBV4-3,TRBJ2-1,TGCGCCAGCAGCCAAGGATCTACTAGTCCCTACAATGAGCAGTTCTTC,CASSQGSTSPYNEQFF
once,NA,TRBV5-1,TRBJ2-3,TGCGCCAGCAGCTTGGGGTATGGCGGGGGCACAGATACGCAGTATTTT,CASSLGYGGGTDTQYF
NA,NA,TRBV5-4,TRBJ2-6,TGTGCCAGCAGCTTGGTCAGTCTCTCTGGGGCCAACGTCCTGACTTTC,CASSLVSLSGANVLTF
NA,TRBD1,TRBV19,TRBJ2-2,TGTGCCAGTAGCCCCCCGACAGGGGGCGCAATGTCCGGGGAGCTGTTTTTT,CASSPPTGGAMSGELFF
NA,NA,TRBV28,TRBJ1-6,TGTGCCAGCGGGGAGATTCCCGGGGGATCACCCCTCCACTTT,CASGEIPGGSPLHF
few,NA,TRBV6-6,TRBJ1-1,TGTGCCAGCAGTAATTACAGGGAGTCGAACACTGAAGCTTTCTTT,CASSNYRESNTEAFF
NA,NA,TRBV4-2,TRBJ1-1,TGTGCCAGCAGCCAAGGCGGGTCCCCTATGAACACTGAAGCTTTCTTT,CASSQGGSPMNTEAFF
NA,NA,TRBV7-2,TRBJ2-3,TGTGCCAGCAGCCCCTTAGCGGTTCCTAGCACAGATACGCAGTATTTT,CASSPLAVPSTDTQYF
NA,TRBD2,TRBV30,TRBJ2-5,TGTGCCTGGAGCGCTAGCGGGGGTAAGACCCAGTACTTC,CAWSASGGKTQYF
NA,TRBD1,TRBV5-6,TRBJ2-3,TGTGCCAGCAGCTTGACAGGGGCGACAGATACGCAGTATTTT,CASSLTGATDTQYF
once,NA,TRBV5-1,TRBJ1-1,TGCGCCAGCCGGAAGGGGACTGAAGCTTTCTTT,CASRKGTEAFF
once,NA,TRBV19,TRBJ1-2,TGTGCCAGTAGTATCCAGGTTAACTATGGCTACACCTTC,CASSIQVNYGYTF
NA,NA,TRBV7-2,TRBJ2-2,TGTGCCAGCAGCTTAGCTCAGAGGTCGATATCACCCACTTTGGGCACCGGGGAGCTGTTTTTT,CASSLAQRSISPTLGTGELFF
NA,NA,TRBV7-2,TRBJ1-5,TGTGCCAGCAGCTTAGCCAATAGCAATCAGCCCCAGCATTTT,CASSLANSNQPQHF
few,NA,TRBV18,TRBJ2-2,TGTGCCAGCTCACCGCGCGGACGGACAACGAACACCGGGGAGCTGTTTTTT,CASSPRGRTTNTGELFF
NA,TRBD2,TRBV6-1,TRBJ2-7,TGTGCCAGCAGTGGCTTCACTAGCGGGGGGCCGTACGAGCAGTACTTC,CASSGFTSGGPYEQYF
NA,TRBD1,TRBV6-1,TRBJ2-5,TGTGCCAGCAGTGAATACGGGGGACAGGGGACGGAGACCCAGTACTTC,CASSEYGGQGTETQYF
NA,TRBD1,TRBV5-1,TRBJ2-2,TGCGCCAGCAGCTTGGGAGGACAGGGTTCCGGGGAGCTGTTTTTT,CASSLGGQGSGELFF
NA,NA,TRBV6-5,TRBJ1-1,TGTGCCAGCAGTTACTCTACAGGGACCTACACTGAAGCTTTCTTT,CASSYSTGTYTEAFF
NA,NA,TRBV5-4,TRBJ2-7,TGTGCCAGCAGCTTGGATACCTCCGGGAGATACTTC,CASSLDTSGRYF
NA,NA,TRBV4-2,TRBJ1-1,TGTGCCAGCAGCCAAATGACACAGATCATGAACACTGAAGCTTTCTTT,CASSQMTQIMNTEAFF
NA,NA,TRBV9,TRBJ1-1,TGTGCCAGCAGCCCCCAACAGAGGAACACTGAAGCTTTCTTT,CASSPQQRNTEAFF
NA,NA,TRBV11-3,TRBJ1-1,TGTGCCAGCAGCTTCCATGGACAATCTGAAGCTTTCTTT,CASSFHGQSEAFF
few,NA,TRBV30,TRBJ1-2,TGTGCCTGGAGTGTAAAGGGGAACTATGGCTACACCTTC,CAWSVKGNYGYTF
NA,NA,TRBV4-3,TRBJ1-2,TGCGCCAGCAGCCAAGATGTGGGGAGGAACTATGGCTACACCTTC,CASSQDVGRNYGYTF
NA,TRBD1,TRBV27,TRBJ1-2,TGTGCCAGCAGTTCAAACAGGGGGACTATTGGCTACACCTTC,CASSSNRGTIGYTF
NA,NA,TRBV19,TRBJ1-5,TGTGCCAGTAGTATAGAACTCTCGGGGAAAGGTAGCAATCAGCCCCAGCATTTT,CASSIELSGKGSNQPQHF
NA,NA,TRBV5-8,TRBJ2-2,TGTGCCAGCAGCCTCAGGGCGGACCCGACCGGGGAGCTGTTTTTT,CASSLRADPTGELFF
NA,NA,TRBV28,TRBJ1-5,TGTGCCAGCGGCATTCGGGGTAGCAATCAGCCCCAGCATTTT,CASGIRGSNQPQHF
NA,TRBD2,TRBV18,TRBJ2-1,TGTGCCAGCTCACTCGCACGTAGCGGGAGCTCCTACAATGAGCAGTTCTTC,CASSLARSGSSYNEQFF
NA,TRBD2,TRBV4-3,TRBJ2-1,TGCGCCAGCAGCCAAGACCCCTTTTCGGGGGGGGGTTACAATGAGCAGTTCTTC,CASSQDPFSGGGYNEQFF
NA,NA,TRBV5-6,TRBJ1-1,TGTGCCAGCAGTGGCGGCGGCGGATGGAACACTGAAGCTTTCTTT,CASSGGGGWNTEAFF
NA,TRBD2,TRBV7-2,TRBJ2-2,TGTGCCAGCAGCCAAGACGGGGTAGCGGGGGGGCGAGGCACCGGGGAGCTGTTTTTT,CASSQDGVAGGRGTGELFF
NA,NA,TRBV5-4,TRBJ2-3,TGTGCCAGCAGCTTGGGGGACATTGGCACAGATACGCAGTATTTT,CASSLGDIGTDTQYF
NA,TRBD1,TRBV10-3,TRBJ2-3,TGTGCCATCAGGGCGACAGGGGGCTCCGATACGCAGTATTTT,CAIRATGGSDTQYF
NA,NA,TRBV2,TRBJ1-1,TGTGCCAGCATGAGGGACTCATTGAACACTGAAGCTTTCTTT,CASMRDSLNTEAFF
once,TRBD1,TRBV19,TRBJ1-5,TGTGCCAGTAGTGCGACTTACAGGGGCCGCAATCAGCCCCAGCATTTT,CASSATYRGRNQPQHF
NA,NA,TRBV27,TRBJ1-1,TGTGCCAGCAGTTTATCTTCAGGGAAGGCGAACACTGAAGCTTTCTTT,CASSLSSGKANTEAFF